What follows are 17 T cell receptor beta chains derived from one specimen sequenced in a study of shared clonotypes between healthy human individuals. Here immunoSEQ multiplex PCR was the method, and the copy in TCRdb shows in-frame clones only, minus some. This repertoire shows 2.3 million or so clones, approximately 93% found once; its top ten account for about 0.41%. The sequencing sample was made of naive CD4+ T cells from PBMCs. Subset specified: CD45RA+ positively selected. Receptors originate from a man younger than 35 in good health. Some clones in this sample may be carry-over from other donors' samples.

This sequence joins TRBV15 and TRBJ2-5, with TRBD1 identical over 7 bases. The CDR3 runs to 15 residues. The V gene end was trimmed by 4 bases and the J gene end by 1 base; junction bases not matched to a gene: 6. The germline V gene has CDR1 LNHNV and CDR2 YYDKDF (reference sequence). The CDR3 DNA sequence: TGTGCCACCAGCAAAGGGGGACAGACCCAAGAGACCCAGTACTTC. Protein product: CATSKGGQTQETQYF.

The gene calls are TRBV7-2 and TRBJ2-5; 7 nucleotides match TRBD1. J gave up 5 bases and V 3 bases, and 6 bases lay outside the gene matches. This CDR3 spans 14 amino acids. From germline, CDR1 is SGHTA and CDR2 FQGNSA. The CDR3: CASSFEGAEETQYF. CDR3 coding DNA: TGTGCCAGCAGCTTTGAGGGGGCCGAGGAGACCCAGTACTTC.

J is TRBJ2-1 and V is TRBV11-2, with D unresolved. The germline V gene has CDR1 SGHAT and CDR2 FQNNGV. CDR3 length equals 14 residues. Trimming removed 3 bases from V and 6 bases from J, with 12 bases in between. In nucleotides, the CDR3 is TGTGCCAGCAGCTTCTGGCAGAGGTCCAATGAGCAGTTCTTC. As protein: CASSFWQRSNEQFF.

Here the CDR3 reads CAWGQSTDTQYF. The CDR3 DNA follows: TGTGCCTGGGGACAGAGCACAGATACGCAGTATTTT. V usage is TRBV30 and J usage is TRBJ2-3; perhaps TRBD1 as D (6 bases). The V gene's germline CDR1 is GTSNPN and CDR2 SVGIG (reference sequence). V lost 5 bases and J 0 bases, leaving 6 bases between the germline ends. The CDR3 length is 12 residues.

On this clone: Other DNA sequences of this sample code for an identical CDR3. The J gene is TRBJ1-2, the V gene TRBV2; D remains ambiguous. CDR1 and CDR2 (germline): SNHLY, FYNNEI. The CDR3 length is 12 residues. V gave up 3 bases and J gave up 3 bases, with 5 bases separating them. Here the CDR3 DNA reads TGTGCCAGCAGTGAGACGGACTATGGCTACACCTTC. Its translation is CASSETDYGYTF.

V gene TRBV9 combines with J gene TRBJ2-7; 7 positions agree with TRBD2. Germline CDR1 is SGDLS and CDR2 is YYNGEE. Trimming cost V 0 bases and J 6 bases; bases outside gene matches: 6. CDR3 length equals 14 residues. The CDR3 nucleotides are TGTGCCAGCAGCGTAGGGGCGGGAGAAGGCGAGCAGTACTTC. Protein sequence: CASSVGAGEGEQYF.

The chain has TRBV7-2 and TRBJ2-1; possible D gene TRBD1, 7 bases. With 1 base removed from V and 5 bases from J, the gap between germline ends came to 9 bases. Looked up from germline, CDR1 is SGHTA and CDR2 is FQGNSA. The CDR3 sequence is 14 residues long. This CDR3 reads CASSLVRGDNEQFF. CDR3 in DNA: TGTGCCAGCAGCTTAGTCAGGGGGGACAATGAGCAGTTCTTC.

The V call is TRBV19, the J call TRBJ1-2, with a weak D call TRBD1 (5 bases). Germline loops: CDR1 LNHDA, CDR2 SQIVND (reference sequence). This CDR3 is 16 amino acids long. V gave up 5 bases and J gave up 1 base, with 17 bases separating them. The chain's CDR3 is CASSSAGTESNYGYTF. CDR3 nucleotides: TGTGCCAGTAGTTCTGCCGGGACGGAGAGTAACTATGGCTACACCTTC. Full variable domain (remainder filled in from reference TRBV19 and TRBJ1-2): DGGITQSPKYLFRKEGQNVTLSCEQNLNHDAMYWYRQDPGQGLRLIYYSQIVNDFQKGDIAEGYSVSREKKESFPLTVTSAQKNPTAFYLCASSSAGTESNYGYTFGSGTRLTVV.

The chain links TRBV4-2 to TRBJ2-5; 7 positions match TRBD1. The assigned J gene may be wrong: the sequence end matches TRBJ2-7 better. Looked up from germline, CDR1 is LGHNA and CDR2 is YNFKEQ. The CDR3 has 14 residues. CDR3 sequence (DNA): TGTGCCAGCAGCCCGGACAGGAGCTCCTACGAGCAGTACTTC. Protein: CASSPDRSSYEQYF.

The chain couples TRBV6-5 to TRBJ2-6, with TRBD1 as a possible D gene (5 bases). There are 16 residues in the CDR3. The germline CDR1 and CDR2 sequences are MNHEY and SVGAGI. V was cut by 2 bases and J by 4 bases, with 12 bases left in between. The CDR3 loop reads CASSYQGSPGANVLTF. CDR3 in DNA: TGTGCCAGCAGTTACCAGGGCTCCCCCGGGGCCAACGTCCTGACTTTC.

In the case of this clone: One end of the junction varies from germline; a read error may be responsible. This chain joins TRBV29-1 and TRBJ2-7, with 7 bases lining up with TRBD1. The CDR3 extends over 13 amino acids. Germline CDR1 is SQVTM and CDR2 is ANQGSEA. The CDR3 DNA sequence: TGCAGCGTTCGACAGGGTCTATCCTCCGAGCAGTACTTC. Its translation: CSVRQGLSSEQYF.

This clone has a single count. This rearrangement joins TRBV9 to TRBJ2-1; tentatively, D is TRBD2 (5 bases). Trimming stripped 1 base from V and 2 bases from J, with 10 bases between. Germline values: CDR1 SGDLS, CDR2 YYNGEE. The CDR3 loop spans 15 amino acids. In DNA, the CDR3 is TGTGCCAGCAGCGTAATGGACTCGCCCTACAATGAGCAGTTCTTC. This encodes CASSVMDSPYNEQFF.

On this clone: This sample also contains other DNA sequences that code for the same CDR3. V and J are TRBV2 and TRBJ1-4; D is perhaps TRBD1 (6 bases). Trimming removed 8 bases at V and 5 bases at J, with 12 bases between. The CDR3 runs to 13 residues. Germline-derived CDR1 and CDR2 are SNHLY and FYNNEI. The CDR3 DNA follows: TGTGCCAGCGGGGGGCAGGGGAATGAAAAACTGTTTTTT. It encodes CASGGQGNEKLFF.

The CDR3 nucleotides are TGTGCCTGGAACCCCGGGAACTCTGGAAACACCATATATTTT. As protein: CAWNPGNSGNTIYF. The gene calls are TRBV30 and TRBJ1-3; D is unresolved. Germline V CDR1 and CDR2: GTSNPN, SVGIG (reference sequence). The CDR3 loop spans 14 amino acids. With 4 bases removed from V and 0 bases from J, the gap between germline ends came to 10 bases.

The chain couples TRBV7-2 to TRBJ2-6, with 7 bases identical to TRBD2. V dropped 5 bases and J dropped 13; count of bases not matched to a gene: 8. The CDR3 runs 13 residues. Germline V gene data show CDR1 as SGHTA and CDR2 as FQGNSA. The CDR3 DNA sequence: TGTGCCAGCAGCCCGGCGGGGGTCCAGGTCCTGACTTTC. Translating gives CASSPAGVQVLTF.

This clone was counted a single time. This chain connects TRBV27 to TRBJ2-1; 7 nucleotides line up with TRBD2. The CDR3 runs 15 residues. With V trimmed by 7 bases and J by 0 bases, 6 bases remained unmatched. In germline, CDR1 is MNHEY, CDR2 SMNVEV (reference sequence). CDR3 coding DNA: TGTGCCAGCAACCTCGGCGGGAGCTCCTACAATGAGCAGTTCTTC. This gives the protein CASNLGGSSYNEQFF.

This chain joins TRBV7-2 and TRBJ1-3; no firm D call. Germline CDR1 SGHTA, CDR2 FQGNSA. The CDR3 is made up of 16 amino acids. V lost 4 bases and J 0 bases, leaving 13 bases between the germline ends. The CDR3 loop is CASSSLWVRSGNTIYF. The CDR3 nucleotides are TGTGCCAGCAGCTCCCTTTGGGTCCGCTCTGGAAACACCATATATTTT.